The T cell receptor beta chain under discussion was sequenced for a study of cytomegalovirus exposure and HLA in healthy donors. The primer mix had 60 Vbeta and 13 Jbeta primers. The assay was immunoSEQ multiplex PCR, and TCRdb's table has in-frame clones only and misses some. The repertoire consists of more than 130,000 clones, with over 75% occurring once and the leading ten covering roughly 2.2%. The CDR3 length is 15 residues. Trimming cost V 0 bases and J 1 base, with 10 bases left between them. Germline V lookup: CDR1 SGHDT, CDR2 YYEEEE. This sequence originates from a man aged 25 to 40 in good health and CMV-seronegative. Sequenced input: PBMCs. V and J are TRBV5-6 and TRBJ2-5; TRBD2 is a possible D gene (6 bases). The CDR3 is CASSLGRGAQETQYF. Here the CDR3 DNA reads TGTGCCAGCAGCTTGGGGAGGGGCGCCCAAGAGACCCAGTACTTC.